This entry concerns a single TCR beta chain. Its matching antigen is unknown. Original data processing: Filtering differed, since immunoSEQ gave only junction sequences and no quality scores. Sequencing was performed with immunoSEQ multiplex PCR; in TCRdb, only in-frame clones are kept and a portion is missing. The V and J calls and clone size are taken from that table; D and trimming were inferred from the DNA. The data hold about 580,000 clones, with nearly 98% observed a single time. The data originate from a study of shared clonotypes between healthy human individuals. Study-wide results and caveats: Rarefaction indicated that sorted-subset sequencing remained incomplete although depth was large. The sole specimen, blood, was sampled, and tissue repertoires likely differ.

The V gene lost 2 bases and the J gene lost 2 bases, with 10 bases spanning the gap. From germline, CDR1 is MNHNS and CDR2 SASEGT. This CDR3 has 14 amino acids. The naive CD8 fraction comprised CD45RO-negative cells positively selected for CCR7 and excluded terminally differentiated effector memory CD45RA+ cells. This TCR was recovered from a young man in good health. This sequence joins TRBV6-1 and TRBJ2-7, with D unclear. Material: naive CD8+ T cells sorted from blood. CDR3 DNA: TGTGCCAGCAGTGAATTTGTTGGAACCTACGAGCAGTACTTC. Encoded protein: CASSEFVGTYEQYF.